The 15 T cell receptor beta chains reported below all come from one sample, sequenced in a study of T cell clonality in common variable immunodeficiency. The assay was immunoSEQ multiplex PCR, and TCRdb's table has in-frame clones only and misses some. Listed for the sample are around 55,000 clones, none seen a single time. Sequencing was done on a sample of peripheral blood mononuclear cells. The receptors were sampled from a person aged 18 to 75 in good health.

This clone appeared a few times. The CDR3 sequence: CASSYPPRQGNQPQHF. The covered CDR3 bases are TGTGCCAGCAGTTACCCCCCGAGACAGGGCAATCAGCCC. The chain has TRBV6-2 or TRBV6-3 and TRBJ1-5; a weak D match, TRBD1 (6 bases). The read ends 3 residues early relative to the CDR3; the germline J gene fills the gap. The V gene's germline CDR1 is MNHEY and CDR2 SVGEGT. The germline V and J ends were trimmed by 2 bases and 2 bases, with 13 bases remaining between them. There are 16 residues in the CDR3.

At least ten counts were recorded for this clone. The read falls 3 residues short of the CDR3 end, and the missing part is taken from the germline J gene. The V and J genes are TRBV12-3 or TRBV12-4 and TRBJ2-5, with no clear D. V was cut by 2 bases and J by 5 bases, with 12 bases left in between. The CDR3 contains 14 residues. CDR3 bases read: TGTGCCAGCAGTTTACGTAGAGTCACGGAGACC. Residues: CASSLRRVTET. The full CDR3 sequence reads CASSLRRVTETQYF.

This clone appeared many times. Read coverage stops 3 residues before the CDR3 terminus; the germline J gene supplies the remainder. The chain joins TRBV5-1 to TRBJ2-3; a weak D match, TRBD2 (6 bases). Trimming left V 2 bases short and J 1 base short, with 11 bases between. The CDR3 totals 15 residues. Germline V gene data show CDR1 as SGHRS and CDR2 as YFSETQ. The sequenced CDR3 bases are TGCGCCAGCAGCTTCCGTTCTAGCGGCACAGATACG. Its translation is CASSFRSSGTDT. The whole CDR3 protein is CASSFRSSGTDTQYF.

This clone showed up many times. The DNA ends 3 residues before the CDR3 does, and the rest of the CDR3 is filled in from the germline J gene. This sequence joins TRBV5-4 and TRBJ1-4; the D gene is possibly TRBD1 (5 bases). Between the trimmed V and J ends, which lost 4 bases and 2 bases, there was a span of 12 bases. The CDR3 contains 15 residues. CDR1 SGHNT and CDR2 YYREEE come from the germline V gene (reference sequence). The DNA read from the CDR3 is TGTGCCAGCAGCCAGACCCAGGGCACTAATGAAAAA. Translation gives CASSQTQGTNEK. The entire CDR3 protein reads CASSQTQGTNEKLFF.

In this sample, this clone turned up many times. The read stops 3 residues short of the end of the CDR3; the missing end is completed from the germline J gene. J is TRBJ2-5 and V is TRBV6-2 or TRBV6-3; TRBD2 matches at 13 bases. V lost 4 bases and J lost 3; bases outside the gene matches: 5. The CDR3 extends over 16 amino acids. Germline CDR1 is MNHEY and CDR2 is SVGEGT. The covered CDR3 bases are TGTGCCAGCAGTTCCGGGACTAGCGGGACCGAAGAGACC. Protein: CASSSGTSGTEET. In full, the CDR3 reads CASSSGTSGTEETQYF.

There are a few counts of this clone. The CDR3 extends 3 residues past the end of the read, so its final part is completed from the germline J gene. The rearrangement uses TRBV30 and TRBJ1-5, with TRBD1 identical over 9 bases. The CDR3 loop spans 13 amino acids. Germline CDR1 GTSNPN, CDR2 SVGIG (reference sequence). The covered CDR3 bases are TGTGCCTGGACCGGGACAGGGCTTGCACCC. Its protein product is CAWTGTGLAP. The whole CDR3 region reads CAWTGTGLAPQHF.

This clone was counted only a few times. The CDR3 spells CSARDRVTGRAFF. CDR3 DNA (partial): TGCAGTGCTAGAGATCGCGTGACAGGGCGA. The gene calls are TRBV20-1 and TRBJ1-1; 7 nucleotides line up with TRBD1. The read is 3 residues too short to cover the CDR3 end, so that end is filled in from the germline J gene. Germline CDR1 reads DFQATT; CDR2 reads SNEGSKA (reference sequence). The CDR3 is made up of 13 amino acids.

This clone was counted ten times or more. The CDR3 end lies 3 residues beyond the end of the read and is filled in from the germline J gene. The chain links TRBV2 to TRBJ2-4, with D hard to call. The CDR3 contains 14 residues. Germline V gene data show CDR1 as SNHLY and CDR2 as FYNNEI. V lost 0 bases, J lost 0 bases, and 3 bases lay in between. Partial CDR3 DNA: TGTGCCAGCAGTGAAGCCTTAGCCAAAAACATT. Its translation: CASSEALAKNI. The complete CDR3 sequence is CASSEALAKNIQYF.

The sample holds many counts of this clone. The sequenced CDR3 bases are TGTGCCTGGAGTGTCGGGGATAGC. It translates to CAWSVGDS. The full CDR3 is CAWSVGDSYTF. The chain carries TRBV30 and TRBJ1-2; the D is unclear. The read falls 3 residues short of the CDR3 end, and the missing part is taken from the germline J gene. This CDR3 is 11 amino acids long. In germline, CDR1 is GTSNPN, CDR2 SVGIG (reference sequence).

This clone was counted only a few times. The CDR3 end is not reached by the read, which stops 3 residues before it; the germline J gene fills it in. The chain is built from TRBV5-1 and TRBJ1-4; tentatively, D is TRBD1 (6 bases). The CDR3 is 15 amino acids. Deletions cut 7 bases from V and 7 bases from J, with 20 bases between. Germline values: CDR1 SGHRS, CDR2 YFSETQ. The CDR3 bases that were read are TGCGCCAGCGGCCGGACAGTGGGTCCGAGTGAAAAA. It translates to CASGRTVGPSEK. The full-length CDR3 reads as CASGRTVGPSEKLFF. Complete variable domain (other parts from reference TRBV5-1 and TRBJ1-4): KAGVTQTPRYLIKTRGQQVTLSCSPISGHRSVSWYQQTPGQGLQFLFEYFSETQRNKGNFPGRFSGRQFSNSRSEMNVSTLELGDSALYLCASGRTVGPSEKLFFGSGTQLSVL.

This clone was found many times. Read sequence stops 3 residues before the CDR3 end, and the germline J gene provides the missing end. The J gene is TRBJ2-5, the V gene TRBV6-2 or TRBV6-3; the D is unclear. The ends were cut back, 4 bases at V and 3 bases at J, with 15 bases in the middle. CDR3 size: 15 residues. Germline lookup yields CDR1 MNHEY and CDR2 SVGEGT. CDR3 loop: CASSSIDSLKETQYF. CDR3 bases read: TGTGCCAGCAGTTCTATTGACTCCCTGAAAGAGACC.

This clone counts as medium-sized. The read halts 3 residues ahead of the CDR3 end, with the missing end drawn from the germline J gene. The V and J genes are TRBV20-1 and TRBJ2-3; no firm D call. The length of the CDR3 is 15 residues. Between the trimmed V and J ends, which lost 3 bases and 8 bases, there was a span of 21 bases. Per the germline V gene, CDR1 is DFQATT and CDR2 is SNEGSKA (reference sequence). CDR3 residues: CSARDPFHPSGTQYF. The sequenced part of the CDR3 DNA is TGCAGTGCTAGGGATCCATTTCACCCCTCGGGTACG.

This clone was recorded many times. CDR3: CASSVGNDKETQYF. The CDR3 DNA, read in part, is TGTGCCAGCAGCGTAGGGAACGACAAAGAGACC. This sequence joins TRBV9 and TRBJ2-5; D is unresolved. The read terminates 3 residues ahead of where the CDR3 ends, so the germline J gene completes it. The CDR3 loop spans 14 amino acids. Deletions cut 0 bases from V and 3 bases from J, with 9 bases between. The germline V gene encodes CDR1 SGDLS and CDR2 YYNGEE.

This clone was counted at least ten times. The sequence runs out 3 residues before the end of the CDR3; the remainder is reconstructed from the germline J gene. The chain carries TRBV2 and TRBJ2-7, with 9 nucleotides matching TRBD1. The CDR3 has 14 residues. CDR1 and CDR2 from the germline V gene are SNHLY and FYNNEI. V gave up 6 bases and J gave up 0 bases; unmatched junction bases: 3. The sequenced part of the CDR3 DNA is TGTGCCAGCAGGTCGGGACAGGGCTCCTACGAG. It is translated as CASRSGQGSYE. The entire CDR3 protein is CASRSGQGSYEQYF.

This clone was recorded at least ten times. The DNA ends 3 residues before the CDR3 does, and the rest of the CDR3 is filled in from the germline J gene. The chain joins TRBV3-1 (or the pseudogene TRBV3-2) to TRBJ2-1; 10 nucleotides agree with TRBD1. V lost 3 bases to trimming and J lost 5 bases; unmatched junction nucleotides: 7. Germline V CDR1 and CDR2: LGHDT, YNNKEL (reference sequence). This CDR3 is built from 16 residues. The CDR3 loop is CASSQAGTGAHNEQFF. CDR3 DNA (partial): TGTGCCAGCAGCCAGGCCGGGACAGGGGCCCACAATGAG.